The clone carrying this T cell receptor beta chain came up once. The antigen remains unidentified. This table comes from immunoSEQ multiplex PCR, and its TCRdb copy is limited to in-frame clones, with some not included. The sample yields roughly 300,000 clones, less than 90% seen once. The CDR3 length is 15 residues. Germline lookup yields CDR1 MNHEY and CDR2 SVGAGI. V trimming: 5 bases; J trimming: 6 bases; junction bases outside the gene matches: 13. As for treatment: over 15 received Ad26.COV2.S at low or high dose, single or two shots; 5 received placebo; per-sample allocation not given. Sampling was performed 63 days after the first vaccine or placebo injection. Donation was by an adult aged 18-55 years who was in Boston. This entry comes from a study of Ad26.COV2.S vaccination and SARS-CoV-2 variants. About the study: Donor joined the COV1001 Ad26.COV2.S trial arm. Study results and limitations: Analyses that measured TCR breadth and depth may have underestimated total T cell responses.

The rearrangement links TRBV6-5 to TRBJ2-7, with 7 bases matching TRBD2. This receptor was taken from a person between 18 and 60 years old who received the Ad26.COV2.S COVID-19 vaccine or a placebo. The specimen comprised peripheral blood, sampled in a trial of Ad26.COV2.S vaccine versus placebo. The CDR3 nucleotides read TGTGCCAGCAGTAACCCTTTGGGAGGGGCTTCCGAGCAGTACTTC. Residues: CASSNPLGGASEQYF.